The clone carrying this T cell receptor beta chain was detected only a few times. Sample time point: baseline, week 1 (first vaccination visit). Sample treatment: pre-vaccination baseline after standard-of-care therapy. Astrocytomas that were new, WHO grade 3 or 4, IDH1-mutant and ATRX-lost were present in the donors. CDR3 length: 14 amino acids. CDR1 and CDR2 from the germline V gene are SGHTA and FQGNSA. Deletions cut 1 base from V and 6 bases from J, with 10 bases between. The data are from a study of a mutant IDH1 vaccine in newly diagnosed glioma. Study-level background: It was radiotherapy, temozolomide, or both that patients received previously, with most receiving both.

Clones were sequenced by immunoSEQ multiplex PCR, and TCRdb holds only the in-frame ones, with some missing. The data show approximately 92,000 clones, with about four fifths seen just once and 7.4% held by the top ten. This specimen was PBMCs, taken from a glioma patient treated with radiotherapy, temozolomide or both. This sequence originates from a woman between 45 and 60 years old with glioma. V and J are TRBV7-2 and TRBJ2-1, with D hard to call. CDR3 sequence (DNA): TGTGCCAGCAGCTTAGATCCAGAGCCCAATGAGCAGTTCTTC. Protein sequence: CASSLDPEPNEQFF.